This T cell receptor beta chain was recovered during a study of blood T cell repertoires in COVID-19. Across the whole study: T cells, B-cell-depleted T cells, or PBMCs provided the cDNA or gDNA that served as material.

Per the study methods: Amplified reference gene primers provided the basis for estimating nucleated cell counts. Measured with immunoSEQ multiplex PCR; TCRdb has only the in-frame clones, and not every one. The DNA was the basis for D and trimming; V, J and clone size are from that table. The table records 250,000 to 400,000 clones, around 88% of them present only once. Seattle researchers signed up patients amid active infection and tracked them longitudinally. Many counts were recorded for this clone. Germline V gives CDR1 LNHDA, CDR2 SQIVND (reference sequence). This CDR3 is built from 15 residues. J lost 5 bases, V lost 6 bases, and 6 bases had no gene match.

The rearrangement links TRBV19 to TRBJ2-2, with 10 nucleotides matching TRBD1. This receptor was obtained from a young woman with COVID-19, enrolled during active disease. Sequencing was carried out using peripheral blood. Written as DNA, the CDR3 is TGTGCCAGTAGGACAGGGGGCGTAAAGACCGGGGAGCTGTTTTTT. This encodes CASRTGGVKTGELFF.